This T cell receptor (beta chain) stems from a study of blood T cell repertoires in COVID-19. This clone was detected a few times. There are 14 residues in the CDR3. V lost 3 bases, J lost 4 bases, and 0 bases stayed unmatched. Germline-derived CDR1 and CDR2 are KGHSH and LQKENI. Clones were sequenced by immunoSEQ multiplex PCR, and TCRdb holds only the in-frame ones, with some missing. The sample lists approximately 200,000 clones; approximately 87% were seen once. J is TRBJ2-7 and V is TRBV18; 13 bases align to TRBD2. The source is a man in his 60s who had recovered from COVID-19. The material sequenced was peripheral blood. CDR3 region: CASSPTSGRYEQYF. The CDR3 nucleotides are TGTGCCAGCTCACCGACTAGCGGGAGGTACGAGCAGTACTTC.